This passage covers 15 T cell receptor beta chains from one sample sequenced in a study of OX40 agonist ivuxolimab in advanced cancers. The table came from immunoSEQ multiplex PCR; TCRdb's copy has only in-frame clones and leaves some out. The table has 30,000 to 45,000 clones, more than 75% seen once. The sequencing used CD4+ or CD8+ T cells sorted from blood, collected in a trial of the OX40 agonist ivuxolimab. These TCRs come from an adult with an advanced solid tumor such as melanoma, head and neck, liver or kidney cancer.

The V call is TRBV5-1, the J call TRBJ1-1; D gene unclear. Trimming took off 4 bases at V and 0 bases at J, with 16 bases between the two ends. Germline values: CDR1 SGHRS, CDR2 YFSETQ. The CDR3 contains 16 residues. The CDR3 DNA reads as TGCGCCAGCAGCGGGAGGGCAGCCGGCCTGAACACTGAAGCTTTCTTT. Its translation: CASSGRAAGLNTEAFF.

The rearrangement uses TRBV5-1 and TRBJ1-2; 7 bases map to TRBD1. Trimming took 4 bases from V and 4 from J; bases not matched to a gene: 4. The CDR3 runs to 13 residues. Germline CDR1 and CDR2: SGHRS and YFSETQ. The CDR3 loop is CASSMDRSYGYTF. In nucleotides, the CDR3 is TGCGCCAGCAGCATGGACAGGTCCTATGGCTACACCTTC.

The chain employs TRBV5-1 and TRBJ2-1; 8 bases map to TRBD2. V lost 0 bases, J lost 7 bases, and 3 bases stayed unmatched. Germline V lookup: CDR1 SGHRS, CDR2 YFSETQ. The CDR3 covers 14 residues. CDR3 DNA sequence: TGCGCCAGCAGCTTGGCGGGGGGGCCGAATGAGCAGTTCTTC. This translates into CASSLAGGPNEQFF.

The chain carries TRBV11-2 and TRBJ2-1; TRBD2 agrees at 12 bases. Per the germline V gene, CDR1 is SGHAT and CDR2 is FQNNGV. V dropped 4 bases and J dropped 8; count of bases not matched to a gene: 15. This CDR3 region has 18 residues. CDR3 region: CASSSPGVTSGRIDEQFF. CDR3 DNA: TGTGCCAGCAGCTCCCCTGGGGTGACTAGCGGGAGAATTGATGAGCAGTTCTTC.

This chain joins TRBV4-1 and TRBJ1-6; D uncertain. Germline assignment: CDR1 MGHRA and CDR2 YSYEKL. Trimming left V 0 bases short and J 7 bases short, with 10 bases between. The CDR3 has 15 amino acids. The CDR3 sequence: CASSQDWQQNSPLHF. DNA for the CDR3: TGCGCCAGCAGCCAAGATTGGCAGCAGAATTCACCCCTCCACTTT.

This chain joins TRBV6-6 and TRBJ2-5; D tentatively reads TRBD1 or TRBD2 (5 bases each). The J call may be in error: the DNA end matches TRBJ2-7 better. This CDR3 has 14 amino acids. Germline lookup yields CDR1 MNHNY and CDR2 SVGAGI (reference sequence). CDR3 nucleotide sequence: TGTGCCAGCAGTGACCGGGACGGTCTCTACGAGCAGTACTTC. This gives the protein CASSDRDGLYEQYF.

The chain employs TRBV11-2 and TRBJ2-5; 7 nucleotides agree with TRBD2. This CDR3 comprises 14 residues. Looked up from germline, CDR1 is SGHAT and CDR2 is FQNNGV. V was clipped by 4 bases and J by 1 base; unmatched bases: 3. Here the CDR3 reads CASSSSGVQETQYF. The CDR3, as DNA: TGTGCCAGCAGCTCCAGCGGGGTCCAAGAGACCCAGTACTTC.

This chain joins TRBV4-1 and TRBJ1-5; D remains ambiguous. There are 14 residues in the CDR3. The ends were cut back, 1 base at V and 7 bases at J, with 11 bases in the middle. Germline lookup yields CDR1 MGHRA and CDR2 YSYEKL. The CDR3 is CASSQVTIGQPQHF. DNA of the CDR3: TGCGCCAGCAGCCAAGTTACGATCGGGCAGCCCCAGCATTTT.

The table lists this clone with a count of one. The chain joins TRBV19 to TRBJ1-2; a possible D gene is TRBD1 (5 bases). Germline V lookup: CDR1 LNHDA, CDR2 SQIVND (reference sequence). Trimming pared 5 bases from V and 8 bases from J, leaving 15 bases between. The CDR3 is made up of 13 amino acids. The CDR3 DNA sequence: TGTGCCAGTAGTTCCCCAGGGTTCGGAGGCTACACCTTC. Translating gives CASSSPGFGGYTF.

A single count supports this clone. The chain employs TRBV2 and TRBJ2-7; 7 nucleotides agree with TRBD1. This CDR3 is 17 amino acids long. Germline values: CDR1 SNHLY, CDR2 FYNNEI. J was trimmed by 1 base and V by 7 bases; bases with no gene match: 16. Here the CDR3 reads CASTAAKNSDRSYEQYF. The DNA for the CDR3 is TGTGCCAGCACGGCGGCCAAGAACTCGGACAGGTCCTACGAGCAGTACTTC.

The chain combines TRBV4-1 with TRBJ1-3; D possibly corresponds to TRBD1 (5 bases). CDR3 length equals 13 residues. V was cut by 4 bases and J by 4 bases, with 8 bases left in between. Germline V lookup: CDR1 MGHRA, CDR2 YSYEKL. The CDR3, as DNA: TGCGCCAGCAGCCTTGCAGGGGGAAACACCATATATTTT. It encodes CASSLAGGNTIYF.

The CDR3 DNA is TGTGCCAGCAGTGAAGAAAGCTCTGGAAACACCATATATTTT. As protein: CASSEESSGNTIYF. J is TRBJ1-3 and V is TRBV6-4; D not resolved. The CDR3 is 14 residues long. V lost 3 bases to trimming and J lost 0 bases, with 6 bases between them. From germline, CDR1 is MRHNA and CDR2 SNTAGT.

The chain carries TRBV5-1 and TRBJ1-2; 7 bases align to TRBD1. The CDR3 is made up of 16 amino acids. CDR1 SGHRS and CDR2 YFSETQ come from the germline V gene. J lost 5 bases, V lost 0 bases, and 10 bases had no gene match. The CDR3 sequence is CASSLGQGSDGYGYTF. The DNA of the CDR3 is TGCGCCAGCAGCTTGGGACAGGGTTCGGATGGGTATGGCTACACCTTC. The whole variable domain, remainder taken from reference TRBV5-1 and TRBJ1-2, is KAGVTQTPRYLIKTRGQQVTLSCSPISGHRSVSWYQQTPGQGLQFLFEYFSETQRNKGNFPGRFSGRQFSNSRSEMNVSTLELGDSALYLCASSLGQGSDGYGYTFGSGTRLTVV.

The chain recombines TRBV27 with TRBJ2-1, with TRBD2 identical over 8 bases. The germline CDR1 and CDR2 sequences are MNHEY and SMNVEV (reference sequence). V lost 4 bases, J lost 8 bases, and 10 bases stayed unmatched. This CDR3 has 15 residues. The CDR3 DNA reads TGTGCCAGCAGTTCCCAGGGAGCGGGAGAGGATGAGCAGTTCTTC. This translates into CASSSQGAGEDEQFF.

This clone appeared a single time. The V and J genes are TRBV11-2 and TRBJ1-2, with D perhaps matching TRBD1 (5 bases). This CDR3 is built from 13 residues. Germline-derived CDR1 and CDR2 are SGHAT and FQNNGV. The V end lost 4 bases, the J end lost 2 bases, and 8 bases lay between the germline ends. The CDR3 protein is CASSSRGNYGYTF. DNA of the CDR3: TGTGCCAGCAGCTCTCGGGGGAACTATGGCTACACCTTC.